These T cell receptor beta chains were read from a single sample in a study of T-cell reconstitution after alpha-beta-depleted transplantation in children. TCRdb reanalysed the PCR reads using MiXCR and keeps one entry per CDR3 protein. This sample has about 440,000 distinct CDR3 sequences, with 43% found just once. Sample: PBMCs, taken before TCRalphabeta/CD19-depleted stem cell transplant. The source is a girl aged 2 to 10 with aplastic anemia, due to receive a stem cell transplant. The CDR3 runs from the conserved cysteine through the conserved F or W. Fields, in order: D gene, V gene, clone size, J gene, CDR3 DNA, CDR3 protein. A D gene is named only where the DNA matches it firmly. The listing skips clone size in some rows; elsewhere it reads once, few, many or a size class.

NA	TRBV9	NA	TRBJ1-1	TGTGCCAGCACCACACACGGAACTTTCACTGAAGCTTTCTTT	CASTTHGTFTEAFF
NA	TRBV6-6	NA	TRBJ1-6	TGTGCCAGCAGTTCTGCCGGGTCACCCCTCCACTTT	CASSSAGSPLHF
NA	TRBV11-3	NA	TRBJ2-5	TGTGCCAGCAGCCGCTGGGGGGAAGGGGAGACCCAGTACTTC	CASSRWGEGETQYF
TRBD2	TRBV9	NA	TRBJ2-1	TGTGCCAGCAGCGTCTCCGGGCGGGGGGGCCGAGATGAGCAGTTCTTC	CASSVSGRGGRDEQFF
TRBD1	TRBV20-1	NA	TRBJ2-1	TGCAGTGCTCGGGTACAGGGGATATTGGCCAGCGATGAGCAGTTCTTC	CSARVQGILASDEQFF
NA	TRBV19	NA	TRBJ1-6	TGTGCCACGAAGTCCCCGAATTCACCCCTCCACTTT	CATKSPNSPLHF
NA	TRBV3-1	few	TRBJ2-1	TGTGCCAGCAGCCAAGAGCCGGGCTCTGACAATGAGCAGTTCTTC	CASSQEPGSDNEQFF
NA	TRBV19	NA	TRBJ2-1	TGTGCCAGTAGTATAGAGACGGGGAACTACAATGAGCAGTTCTTC	CASSIETGNYNEQFF
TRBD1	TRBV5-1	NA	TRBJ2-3	TGCGCCAGCAGCTCCGGGGCGGACAGGAACACAGATACGCAGTATTTT	CASSSGADRNTDTQYF
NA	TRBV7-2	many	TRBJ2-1	TGTGCCAGCAGCTTAGATGGACGGCACAATGAGCAGTTCTTC	CASSLDGRHNEQFF
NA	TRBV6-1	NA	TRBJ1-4	TGTGCCAGCAGCTCCTTATACAGGGATGAAAAACTGTTTTTT	CASSSLYRDEKLFF
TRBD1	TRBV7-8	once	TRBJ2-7	TGTGCCAGCAGCTTTACAGGGGGTCTTTTCTTC	CASSFTGGLFF
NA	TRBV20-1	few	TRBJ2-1	TGCAGTGCTAGGGACGGGACGACGGGGGTCAATGAGCAGTTCTTC	CSARDGTTGVNEQFF
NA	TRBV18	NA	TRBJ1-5	TGTGCCAGCTCACAGGGGTCCTCTGGGCCCCAGCATTTT	CASSQGSSGPQHF
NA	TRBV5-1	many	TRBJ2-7	TGCGCCAGCAGGCCCAGGACGGATACCTACGAGCAGTACTTC	CASRPRTDTYEQYF
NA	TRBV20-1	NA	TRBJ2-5	TGCAGTGCTAGCCACAGGGAGGAGACCCAGTACTTC	CSASHREETQYF
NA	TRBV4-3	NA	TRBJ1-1	TGCGCCAGCAGCCAAGATTACAGGAACACTGAAGCTTTCTTT	CASSQDYRNTEAFF
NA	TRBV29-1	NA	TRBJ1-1	TGCAGCGTAGTCCGGGACACTAACACTGAAGCTTTCTTT	CSVVRDTNTEAFF
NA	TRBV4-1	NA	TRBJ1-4	TGCGCCAGCAGCCAAGTGGCTGGATTAGGAACTAATGAAAAACTGTTTTTT	CASSQVAGLGTNEKLFF
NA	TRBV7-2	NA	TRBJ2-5	TGTGCCAGCAGCTTACTCGCGCTAGGACAAGAGACCCAGTACTTC	CASSLLALGQETQYF
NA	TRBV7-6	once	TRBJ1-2	TGTGCCACCCAACCCCTCAGGACTCCAAACTATGGCTACACCTTC	CATQPLRTPNYGYTF
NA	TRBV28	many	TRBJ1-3	TGTGCCAGCTTGAGTGGGACGCTCTCTGGAAACACCATATATTTT	CASLSGTLSGNTIYF
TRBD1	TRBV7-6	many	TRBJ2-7	TGTGCCAGCAGTCAGGACAGGGGGGGATACGAGCAGTACTTC	CASSQDRGGYEQYF
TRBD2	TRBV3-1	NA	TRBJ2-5	TGTGCCAGCAGCCAATTGAGCGGGAAGACCCAGTACTTC	CASSQLSGKTQYF
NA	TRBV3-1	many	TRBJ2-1	TGTGCCAGCAGCCAATGGCGTGAGCAGTTCTTC	CASSQWREQFF
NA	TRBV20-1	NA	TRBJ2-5	TGCAGTGCTATAAGTCGGGCCTTGCAAATTATCTTAGAAGAGACCCAGTACTTC	CSAISRALQIILEETQYF
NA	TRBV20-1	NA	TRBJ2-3	TGCAGTGCTAGGCCGCCGGGGTATCGGCCAGATACGCAGTATTTT	CSARPPGYRPDTQYF
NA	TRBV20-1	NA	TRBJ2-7	TGCAGTGCTAGGCCCTTTGCGGTTTTCGCCTACGAGCAGTACTTC	CSARPFAVFAYEQYF
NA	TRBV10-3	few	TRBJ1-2	TGTGCCATCAGTGACCCCGGCCGGGTAGATAACTATGGCTACACCTTC	CAISDPGRVDNYGYTF
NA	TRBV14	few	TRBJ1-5	TGTGCCAGCAGCCAAGCCTTGGGTCAGCCCCAGCATTTT	CASSQALGQPQHF
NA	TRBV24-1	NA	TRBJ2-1	TGTGCCACCAGTGACCCCCCTGGAAATGAGCAGTTCTTC	CATSDPPGNEQFF
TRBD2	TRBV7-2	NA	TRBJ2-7	TGTGCCAGCAGCTTCACTAGCGGGGGCCCCTACGAGCAGTACTTC	CASSFTSGGPYEQYF
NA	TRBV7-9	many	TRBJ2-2	TGTGCCAGCAGCACACCGAGGCTCACCGGGGAGCTGTTTTTT	CASSTPRLTGELFF
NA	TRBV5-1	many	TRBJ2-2	TGCGCCAGCAGCTTGGAGGCGAACACCGGGGAGCTGTTTTTT	CASSLEANTGELFF
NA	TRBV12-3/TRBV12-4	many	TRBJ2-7	TGTGCCAGCAGTGAGGGGGGGCCCTCCTACGAGCAGTACTTC	CASSEGGPSYEQYF
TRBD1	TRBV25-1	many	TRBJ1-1	TGTGCCAGCAGAGGGACAGGGGCTTTTAACACTGAAGCTTTCTTT	CASRGTGAFNTEAFF
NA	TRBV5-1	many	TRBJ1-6	TGCGCCAGCAGCTTGGAAACGGGGTGGAATTCACCCCTCCACTTT	CASSLETGWNSPLHF
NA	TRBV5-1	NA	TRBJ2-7	TGCGCCAGCAGCTTGACGGGAGATCAGGAGCAGTACTTC	CASSLTGDQEQYF
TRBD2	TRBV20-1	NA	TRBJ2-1	TGCAGTGGGGGAGGGCGGAATGAGCAGTTCTTC	CSGGGRNEQFF
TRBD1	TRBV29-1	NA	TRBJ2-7	TGCAGCGTTAAAACAGGGGGGCACTACGAGCAGTACTTC	CSVKTGGHYEQYF
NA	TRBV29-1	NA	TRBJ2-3	TGCAGCGTTGTGGGGGTGGTGGATACGCAGTATTTT	CSVVGVVDTQYF
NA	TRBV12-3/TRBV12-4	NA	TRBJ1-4	TGTGCCAGCACTTTGGAGGGATCGAAACTGTTTTTT	CASTLEGSKLFF
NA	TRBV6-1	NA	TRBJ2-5	TGTGCCAGCAGCCGGTTTAGCCAAGAGACCCAGTACTTC	CASSRFSQETQYF
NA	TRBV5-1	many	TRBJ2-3	TGCGCCAGCAGCTTGGTTCAGCCGCGCACAGATACGCAGTATTTT	CASSLVQPRTDTQYF
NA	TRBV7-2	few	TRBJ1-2	TGTGCCAGCAGCTTCGGATTTGGCTACACCTTC	CASSFGFGYTF
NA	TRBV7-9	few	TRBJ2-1	TGTGCCAGCAGCCCCAGGGTCTCACTACTACACAATGAGCAGTTCTTC	CASSPRVSLLHNEQFF
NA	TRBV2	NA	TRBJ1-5	TGTGCCAGCAGTCCGGACTGGAATCAGCCCCAGCATTTT	CASSPDWNQPQHF
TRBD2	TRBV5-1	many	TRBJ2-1	TGCGCCAGCAGCTTTGCAGCGGGAGGGGGAGTTGAGCAGTTCTTC	CASSFAAGGGVEQFF
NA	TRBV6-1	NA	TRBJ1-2	TGTGCCAGCATCCTTCAGGCTGACTATGGCTACACCTTC	CASILQADYGYTF
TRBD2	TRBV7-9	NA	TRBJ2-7	TGTGCCAGCAGATCTACCGGGACTACGACCTACGAGCAGTACTTC	CASRSTGTTTYEQYF
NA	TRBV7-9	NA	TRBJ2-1	TGTGCCAGCAGTCCACGGCAGTTCTTC	CASSPRQFF
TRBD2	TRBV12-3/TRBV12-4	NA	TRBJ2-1	TGTGCCAGCAGCTGGAGCTCTAGCGGGTCGTACAATGAGCAGTTCTTC	CASSWSSSGSYNEQFF
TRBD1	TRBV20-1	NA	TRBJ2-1	TGCAGTGCTGGACAGGGCCCCGAGCAGTTCTTC	CSAGQGPEQFF
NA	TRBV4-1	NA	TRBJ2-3	TGCGCCAGCAGCCCTCTCGGGCCTTTCGTGAGCACAGATACGCAGTATTTT	CASSPLGPFVSTDTQYF
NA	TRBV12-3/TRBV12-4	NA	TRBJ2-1	TGTGCCAGCAAGGGTCAACGGGAGAGCTCCTACAATGAGCAGTTCTTC	CASKGQRESSYNEQFF
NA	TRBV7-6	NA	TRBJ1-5	TGTGCCAGCAGCTCCAATGCAGGGGGCAATCAGCCCCAGCATTTT	CASSSNAGGNQPQHF
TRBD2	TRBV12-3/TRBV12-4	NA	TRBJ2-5	TGTGCCAGCAGCCCCAGAGCTAGCGGGCGTGAAGAGACCCAGTACTTC	CASSPRASGREETQYF